The 20 T cell receptor beta chains presented below share a single source sample, sequenced in a study of T cells in Graves' hyperthyroidism and ophthalmopathy. RNA transcripts yielded amplified TCR beta CDR3 regions. HTBI primers were the set used in a first-round RT-PCR of the TCR CDR3. TCRdb re-analysed the multiplex PCR reads in MiXCR, keeping a single row per CDR3 protein. The sample shows a few hundred thousand distinct CDR3 sequences, around 14% of them seen only once. The sample consisted of blood. These receptors all stem from a young woman with Graves' hyperthyroidism.

This clonotype was picked up many times. The chain couples TRBV12-3 or TRBV12-4 to TRBJ2-7; 7 positions agree with TRBD1. The CDR3 runs to 13 residues. Trimming cost V 6 bases and J 2 bases; bases outside gene matches: 4. The CDR3 nucleotides read TGTGCCAGCAGAAGAGGACAGGCCTACGAGCAGTACTTC. Amino acids: CASRRGQAYEQYF.

This clonotype was recorded a few times. V usage is TRBV4-1 and J usage is TRBJ2-7, with D maybe TRBD2 (5 bases). Trimming shortened V by 3 bases and J by 2 bases, and 17 bases separated the two germline ends. CDR3 length equals 16 residues. The germline V gene has CDR1 MGHRA and CDR2 YSYEKL. This chain's CDR3 is CASSHESGTVTYEQYF. Here the CDR3 DNA reads TGCGCCAGCAGCCACGAAAGCGGAACAGTCACCTACGAGCAGTACTTC.

This clonotype came up many times. V and J are TRBV6-6 and TRBJ2-7; 9 bases map to TRBD1. The V gene end was trimmed by 2 bases and the J gene end by 5 bases; junction bases not matched to a gene: 10. CDR1 and CDR2 (germline): MNHNY, SVGAGI (reference sequence). The CDR3 spans 16 residues. In nucleotides, the CDR3 is TGTGCCAGCAGTTACCCAACCGGGACAGGGACCCACGAGCAGTACTTC. Its protein product is CASSYPTGTGTHEQYF.

The sample holds a few counts of this clonotype. The V gene is TRBV7-2, the J gene TRBJ2-1, with 11 bases identical to TRBD2. Trimming took 1 base from V and 4 from J; bases not matched to a gene: 9. CDR1 and CDR2 (germline): SGHTA, FQGNSA. The CDR3 runs to 18 residues. The CDR3 protein is CASSLVNLAGGQYNEQFF. CDR3 coding DNA: TGTGCCAGCAGCTTAGTAAACCTAGCGGGAGGACAATACAATGAGCAGTTCTTC. The variable domain in full, with the rest retrieved from reference TRBV7-2 and TRBJ2-1, is GAGVSQSPSNKVTEKGKDVELRCDPISGHTALYWYRQSLGQGLEFLIYFQGNSAPDKSGLPSDRFSAERTGGSVSTLTIQRTQQEDSAVYLCASSLVNLAGGQYNEQFFGPGTRLTVL.

The V call is TRBV27, the J call TRBJ2-3; 7 bases are a match to TRBD1. With 5 bases clipped from V and 0 bases from J, the junction kept 11 bases outside the gene matches. The CDR3 is 17 amino acids. Germline-derived CDR1 and CDR2 are MNHEY and SMNVEV (reference sequence). The DNA of the CDR3 is TGTGCCAGCAGTGCCCAGCCAGGGGGTGCTAGCACAGATACGCAGTATTTT. Its translation is CASSAQPGGASTDTQYF.

This clonotype has a handful of counts. The V gene is TRBV2, the J gene TRBJ2-7; 15 bases match TRBD2. The CDR3 is made up of 16 amino acids. The junction had 11 bases not matched to a gene; V was cut back by 7 bases and J by 7 bases. Germline lookup yields CDR1 SNHLY and CDR2 FYNNEI. The CDR3 region is CASTLGTSGGLLEQYF. The DNA of the CDR3 is TGTGCCAGCACCCTAGGGACTAGCGGGGGGCTCTTGGAGCAGTACTTC.

This clonotype was seen at least ten times. This chain uses TRBV11-3 with TRBJ2-7; no clear D. Trimming left V 3 bases short and J 9 bases short, with 18 bases between. Germline V gene lookup returns CDR1 SGHNT and CDR2 YENEEA. The CDR3 is 14 residues long. CDR3 nucleotide sequence: TGTGCCAGCAGCTTTGGAGCGAGGCAGTTCGGGCAGTACTTC. Encoded protein: CASSFGARQFGQYF.

This clonotype was seen only a few times. The chain joins TRBV20-1 to TRBJ2-3; 9 positions match TRBD2. CDR3 size: 15 residues. V gave up 3 bases and J gave up 3 bases; unmatched junction bases: 7. Germline V gene lookup returns CDR1 DFQATT and CDR2 SNEGSKA (reference sequence). The CDR3 nucleotides are TGCAGTGCTAGTGTAGCGGGAGCCCTGACAGATACGCAGTATTTT. Its translation: CSASVAGALTDTQYF.

This clonotype has a count of ten or more. The CDR3 nucleotides are TGTGCCAGCACCCGAAGACAGGAAAACTATGGCTACACCTTC. This encodes CASTRRQENYGYTF. The chain carries TRBV2 and TRBJ1-2; possible D gene TRBD1, 6 bases. V was shortened by 7 bases and J by 2 bases, with 14 bases between the two germline ends. Germline loops: CDR1 SNHLY, CDR2 FYNNEI. The CDR3 consists of 14 residues.

This clonotype was counted ten times or more. The chain joins TRBV28 to TRBJ2-5, with D hard to call. This CDR3 region has 12 residues. Deletions cut 5 bases from V and 5 bases from J, with 9 bases between. Germline CDR1 reads MDHEN; CDR2 reads SYDVKM. CDR3 amino acids: CASSIPWETQYF. CDR3 coding DNA: TGTGCCAGCAGTATTCCGTGGGAGACCCAGTACTTC.

There are a few counts of this clonotype. The chain joins TRBV7-7 to TRBJ2-3; 9 nucleotides line up with TRBD2. This CDR3 spans 15 amino acids. From germline, CDR1 is SSHAT and CDR2 FNYEAQ (reference sequence). J gave up 6 bases and V 5 bases, and 9 bases lay outside the gene matches. The CDR3 loop reads CASSTRAGGPDTQYF. Here the CDR3 DNA reads TGTGCCAGCAGCACCCGGGCGGGAGGGCCTGATACGCAGTATTTT.

The chain carries TRBV5-1 and TRBJ2-1; TRBD2 aligns across 9 bases. Per the germline V gene, CDR1 is SGHRS and CDR2 is YFSETQ. After removal of 0 bases from V and 4 bases from J, the junction contained 8 bases not matched to a gene. The CDR3 consists of 17 residues. CDR3 coding DNA: TGCGCCAGCAGCTTGGAGACGGCGGGAGGGCGGTACAATGAGCAGTTCTTC. This encodes CASSLETAGGRYNEQFF. Full variable domain (missing parts from reference TRBV5-1 and TRBJ2-1): KAGVTQTPRYLIKTRGQQVTLSCSPISGHRSVSWYQQTPGQGLQFLFEYFSETQRNKGNFPGRFSGRQFSNSRSEMNVSTLELGDSALYLCASSLETAGGRYNEQFFGPGTRLTVL.

This clonotype showed up many times. The J gene is TRBJ2-5, the V gene TRBV6-8; the D gene is possibly TRBD2 (6 bases). This CDR3 is 21 amino acids long. Deletions cut 4 bases from V and 1 base from J, with 31 bases between. Per germline, CDR1 MNHGY and CDR2 SAAAGT. CDR3 residues: CASSSQTPVLPLAVLQETQYF. DNA for the CDR3: TGTGCCAGCAGTTCACAAACCCCCGTCTTGCCTTTAGCGGTGCTCCAAGAGACCCAGTACTTC.

This clonotype was recorded at least ten times. This chain links TRBV12-5 with TRBJ1-3, with D perhaps TRBD1 (6 bases). Germline CDR1 is LGHNT and CDR2 is FRNRAP. CDR3 length equals 14 residues. Trimming removed 7 bases from V and 4 bases from J, with 14 bases in between. CDR3 residues: CASADRNNGNTIYF. The CDR3 region has the DNA TGTGCTAGTGCCGACAGGAACAACGGAAACACCATATATTTT.

This clonotype has at least ten counts. J is TRBJ2-1 and V is TRBV12-3 or TRBV12-4; TRBD2 might be the D (5 bases). The CDR3 contains 14 residues. Trimming stripped 2 bases from V and 0 bases from J, with 5 bases between. The CDR3 region is CASSLLASYNEQFF. Here the CDR3 DNA reads TGTGCCAGCAGTTTACTAGCCTCCTACAATGAGCAGTTCTTC.

In its sample, this clonotype was seen many times. CDR3 sequence reads: CASLAGEVTDTQYF. CDR3 nucleotide sequence: TGTGCCAGCCTAGCGGGAGAAGTCACAGATACGCAGTATTTT. The rearrangement uses TRBV2 and TRBJ2-3; 10 bases map to TRBD2. CDR1 SNHLY and CDR2 FYNNEI come from the germline V gene. V trimming: 8 bases; J trimming: 2 bases; junction bases outside the gene matches: 4. The CDR3 extends over 14 amino acids.

The sample holds many counts of this clonotype. The CDR3 does not close with the conserved phenylalanine or tryptophan, likely indicating a read error. The gene calls are TRBV10-3 and TRBJ2-5; D is perhaps TRBD2 (5 bases). The CDR3 length is 13 residues. V was cut by 4 bases and J by 1 base, with 7 bases left in between. Germline CDR1 is ENHRY and CDR2 is SYGVKD. The CDR3: CAISGGAQETQYL. CDR3 nucleotides: TGTGCCATCAGTGGGGGAGCCCAAGAGACCCAGTACCTC.

This clonotype was detected ten times or more. This sequence joins TRBV12-3 or TRBV12-4 and TRBJ2-1; 8 bases line up with TRBD1. The CDR3 runs to 14 residues. V shed 5 bases and J 3 bases; nucleotides not matched to a gene: 3. DNA for the CDR3: TGTGCCAGCAGTCCCGGACAGGGCTACAATGAGCAGTTCTTC. This translates into CASSPGQGYNEQFF.

The chain combines TRBV19 with TRBJ2-1; TRBD2 agrees at 10 bases. Germline trimming cut 2 bases from V and 4 bases from J; bases unmatched to any gene: 5. Germline V gives CDR1 LNHDA, CDR2 SQIVND (reference sequence). This CDR3 comprises 16 residues. As DNA, the CDR3 is TGTGCCAGTAGTATACAACCTAGCGGGAGTTACAATGAGCAGTTCTTC. Protein product: CASSIQPSGSYNEQFF.

This clonotype was seen many times. The junction and the germline gene differ at one end; a read error may be behind it. The rearrangement joins TRBV2 to TRBJ1-1; D might be TRBD1 (5 bases). The germline V gene encodes CDR1 SNHLY and CDR2 FYNNEI. CDR3 size: 14 residues. This CDR3 reads CASSASAEKGRTSF. The CDR3 bases are TGTGCCAGCAGTGCTTCGGCGGAGAAGGGGCGAACTTCCTTT.